This record covers a single T cell receptor beta chain. Antigen unknown. The data belong to a study of OX40 agonist ivuxolimab in advanced cancers. A history of autoimmune disease or systemic immunosuppression excluded patients. General study points: There were, on average, more expanded clones in CD8+ T cells than in CD4+. Several nonresponders also turned out to have low normalized T-cell clonal expansion.

Some clones are missing from TCRdb's copy, which holds only in-frame ones; the method was immunoSEQ multiplex PCR. This table has 80,000 to 95,000 clones, approximately 90% appearing once. The V end was cut by 6 bases, the J end by 0 bases, with 14 bases between. CDR1 MDHEN and CDR2 SYDVKM come from the germline V gene. This CDR3 contains 15 residues. The rearrangement joins TRBV28 to TRBJ1-2, with unresolved D. The sequence derives from an adult with an advanced solid tumor such as melanoma, head and neck, liver or kidney cancer. The source material was CD4+ or CD8+ T cells sorted from blood, sampled in a trial of the OX40 agonist ivuxolimab. CDR3 sequence: CASSPWGAANYGYTF. The CDR3 DNA sequence: TGTGCCAGCAGCCCTTGGGGTGCGGCTAACTATGGCTACACCTTC.